This T cell receptor (beta chain) was retrieved from a study of CD8 T cells in ankylosing spondylitis. Ten or more counts support this clonotype. Its antigen remains unknown. TCRdb ran MiXCR on the 5' RACE reads and lists one entry per CDR3 protein. The sample shows some 840,000 distinct CDR3 sequences, approximately 10% of them seen only once. There are 16 residues in the CDR3. With 2 bases removed from V and 5 bases from J, the gap between germline ends came to 15 bases. Germline CDR1 and CDR2: SNHLY and FYNNEI. Study-wide results and limits: Blood of patients with ankylosing spondylitis appeared to be characterized by a TCR beta motif of about 8 highly homologous variants. Before this, some motif variants had been reported in reactive arthritis synovial fluid and blood.

Sequenced input: blood, either unsorted or a sorted T cell fraction (not recorded which). The chain has TRBV2 and TRBJ1-4, with a tentative D call TRBD1 (6 bases). This TCR was recovered from a male donor with ankylosing spondylitis. The CDR3 DNA follows: TGTGCCAGCAGTGAAATCTTGGGGACACCAAATGAAAAACTGTTTTTT. This sequence encodes CASSEILGTPNEKLFF.